This T cell receptor (beta chain) derives from a study of blood T cells in healthy people across ages. Points from the study as a whole: A greater number of naive CD4+ cells and higher diversity distinguished long-lived donors from aged donors. A strong correlation between TCR beta diversity and naive T cell percentage was seen.

It was with a sample-barcoded 5' primer and a J-beta primer mix that a second PCR of about 6 to 11 cycles was run. Every cDNA molecule carried a tag from a template-switch adaptor bearing 12 random nucleotides. Each CDR3 protein gets one entry after TCRdb re-called the 5' RACE reads with MiXCR. Here the sample spans roughly 1.9 million distinct CDR3 sequences, roughly two fifths being singletons. To note about this clonotype: Its cognate antigen is unknown.

Germline assignment: CDR1 MNHNS and CDR2 SASEGT. V was cut by 5 bases and J by 0 bases, with 15 bases left in between. The CDR3 consists of 16 residues. The TCR was taken from a human donor in good health. The sample taken for sequencing was blood. The rearrangement uses TRBV6-1 and TRBJ2-3, with a possible D match to TRBD2 (6 bases). CDR3 protein: CASSTWDFSSTDTQYF. The CDR3 nucleotides read TGTGCCAGCAGTACCTGGGACTTCTCGAGCACAGATACGCAGTATTTT.